The clone carrying this T cell receptor (beta chain) was recorded only once. Antigen: not known. TCRdb analysed the reads with MiXCR anew, one entry per CDR3 protein. The data show fewer than 650,000 distinct CDR3 sequences, about 40% seen once. These data come from a study of T cell repertoires in cytomegalovirus infection. Overall study context: Used in the study were CMV epitopes, some recently identified and HLA-C-restricted, others well-studied and HLA-B-restricted. TCR beta signatures that were public indicated CMV infection and matching HLA type. General study points: HLA-C-restricted CMV clonotypes gave the most frequent clonotype in two of eight donors.

The CDR3 length is 15 residues. Germline values: CDR1 ENHRY, CDR2 SYGVKD. The V end was cut by 1 base, the J end by 3 bases, with 10 bases between. This TCR came from a human donor in good health (CMV status not recorded). Some clones in this sample may be carry-over from other donors' samples. This chain links TRBV10-3 with TRBJ2-1; D possibly corresponds to TRBD2 (6 bases). The sequencing here drew on cultured PBMCs, taken from culture after CMV antigen stimulation. The CDR3 nucleotides are TGTGCCATCAGTGAGTTTAGCGGTAACTACAATGAGCAGTTCTTC. This translates into CAISEFSGNYNEQFF.